The 26 T cell receptor beta chains given below trace back to one sample, sequenced in a study of blood T cell repertoires in COVID-19. The table came from immunoSEQ multiplex PCR; TCRdb's copy has only in-frame clones and leaves some out. The sample yields some 250,000 clones, around three quarters seen once. The sequencing input was peripheral blood. The receptor source for this set is a woman older than 75 with acute or convalescent COVID-19.

This clone was seen more than once but under ten times. The CDR3 region is CASSPYPAGASDTQYF. Here the CDR3 DNA reads TGTGCCAGCAGCCCCTACCCCGCGGGAGCGTCAGATACGCAGTATTTT. J is TRBJ2-3 and V is TRBV7-2; 7 bases agree with TRBD2. V gave up 5 bases and J gave up 4 bases; unmatched junction bases: 12. The CDR3 extends over 16 amino acids. Germline assignment: CDR1 SGHTA and CDR2 FQGNSA.

The rearrangement links TRBV10-3 to TRBJ2-1; possible D gene TRBD1, 5 bases. The CDR3 loop spans 15 amino acids. V dropped 3 bases and J dropped 2 bases, with 11 bases sitting between them. CDR1 and CDR2 (germline): ENHRY, SYGVKD. Here the CDR3 DNA reads TGTGCCATCAGTGATGAGGACAAACCCTACAATGAGCAGTTCTTC. Amino acid sequence: CAISDEDKPYNEQFF.

This clone appeared once. V gene TRBV11-2 combines with J gene TRBJ2-4, with D perhaps TRBD2 (6 bases). V lost 0 bases, J lost 0 bases, and 9 bases lay in between. From germline, CDR1 is SGHAT and CDR2 FQNNGV. The CDR3 runs 16 residues. CDR3 sequence (DNA): TGTGCCAGCAGCTTAGATGGAGGGCTAGCCAAAAACATTCAGTACTTC. It specifies CASSLDGGLAKNIQYF.

The gene calls are TRBV29-1 and TRBJ1-2; TRBD1 agrees at 7 bases. The germline V gene has CDR1 SQVTM and CDR2 ANQGSEA. This CDR3 spans 16 amino acids. Germline trimming cut 4 bases from V and 0 bases from J; bases unmatched to any gene: 11. CDR3 sequence reads: CSVALFKQGANYGYTF. The CDR3 coding sequence is TGCAGCGTTGCCCTCTTCAAGCAGGGGGCTAACTATGGCTACACCTTC.

This chain connects TRBV6-2 or TRBV6-3 to TRBJ1-1; no definite D call. The V end lost 2 bases, the J end lost 7 bases, and 5 bases lay between the germline ends. The germline gives CDR1 MNHEY, CDR2 SVGEGT. The CDR3 contains 11 residues. CDR3: CASSYRSEAFF. The CDR3 DNA sequence: TGTGCCAGCAGTTACCGGAGTGAAGCTTTCTTT.

The CDR3 DNA sequence: TGTGCCAGCAGCTTGGGGGGACAGGGGAGCTATGGCTACACCTTC. It codes for CASSLGGQGSYGYTF. V is TRBV5-4 and J is TRBJ1-2, with 10 bases fitting TRBD1. The germline V gene has CDR1 SGHNT and CDR2 YYREEE (reference sequence). The CDR3 is made up of 15 amino acids. V lost 0 bases to trimming and J lost 4 bases; unmatched junction nucleotides: 3.

In regard to this clone: The sample has other DNA sequences that encode this CDR3 too. This chain links TRBV19 with TRBJ1-5; 7 nucleotides agree with TRBD1. CDR3 length equals 14 residues. Trimming at V came to 1 base and at J to 7 bases, leaving 4 bases not matched to a gene. CDR1 and CDR2 (germline): LNHDA, SQIVND (reference sequence). CDR3 loop: CASSIGQGGQPQHF. The CDR3 region has the DNA TGTGCCAGTAGTATAGGCCAGGGGGGACAGCCCCAGCATTTT.

This rearrangement joins TRBV7-3 to TRBJ1-5; 11 nucleotides match TRBD1. The V gene end was trimmed by 5 bases and the J gene end by 1 base; junction bases not matched to a gene: 16. CDR1 SGHTA and CDR2 FQGTGA come from the germline V gene. The CDR3 loop spans 20 amino acids. The CDR3 DNA follows: TGTGCCAGCAGCCTAAGTACGCATCCGGGACAGGGGGGCAGCAATCAGCCCCAGCATTTT. Encoded protein: CASSLSTHPGQGGSNQPQHF.

This chain uses TRBV25-1 with TRBJ2-1; D is unclear. The CDR3 sequence is 14 residues long. The germline gives CDR1 MGHDK, CDR2 SYGVNS. V lost 1 base and J lost 3, with 7 bases in between. Written as DNA, the CDR3 is TGTGCCAGCAGTGAATCCTTAGACTACAATGAGCAGTTCTTC. Protein product: CASSESLDYNEQFF.

The rearrangement joins TRBV3-1 (or the pseudogene TRBV3-2) to TRBJ1-2, with unresolved D. The CDR3 totals 13 residues. Germline V CDR1 and CDR2: LGHDT, YNNKEL (reference sequence). V was pared by 3 bases and J by 4 bases, with 9 bases between. CDR3 sequence (DNA): TGTGCCAGCAGCCAGCGACTGATCTATGGCTACACCTTC. It translates to CASSQRLIYGYTF.

V and J are TRBV5-1 and TRBJ1-3; no clear D. The CDR3 sequence is 14 residues long. Germline CDR1 and CDR2: SGHRS and YFSETQ. Deletions cut 3 bases from V and 0 bases from J, with 7 bases between. CDR3 amino acids: CASSSGFSGNTIYF. CDR3 coding DNA: TGCGCCAGCAGCTCGGGGTTCTCTGGAAACACCATATATTTT.

The chain combines TRBV6-4 with TRBJ1-2, with 9 bases matching TRBD1. This CDR3 comprises 14 residues. Germline CDR1 is MRHNA and CDR2 is SNTAGT. J lost 4 bases, V lost 7 bases, and 7 bases had no gene match. CDR3 sequence reads: CASKGTGSGYGYTF. Here the CDR3 DNA reads TGTGCCAGCAAGGGGACAGGGAGTGGCTATGGCTACACCTTC.

The chain is built from TRBV6-5 and TRBJ1-1; perhaps TRBD1 as D (6 bases). CDR1 and CDR2 (germline): MNHEY, SVGAGI. Trimming removed 7 bases from V and 2 bases from J, with 17 bases in between. The CDR3 contains 15 residues. DNA for the CDR3: TGTGCCAGCACCCGGCACAGGGAACGAAACACTGAAGCTTTCTTT. It encodes CASTRHRERNTEAFF.

The chain has TRBV12-3 or TRBV12-4 and TRBJ2-2; TRBD2 is a possible D gene (5 bases). This CDR3 is built from 13 residues. V was shortened by 3 bases and J by 4 bases, with 6 bases between the two germline ends. The CDR3 coding sequence is TGTGCCAGCAGTTTGCGGGTCACCGGGGAGCTGTTTTTT. It translates to CASSLRVTGELFF.

The rearrangement joins TRBV5-5 to TRBJ2-7, with 11 positions matching TRBD2. The V segment lost 2 bases and the J segment 3 bases; nucleotides outside the gene matches: 4. Germline V lookup: CDR1 SGHKS, CDR2 YYEKEE (reference sequence). The CDR3 spans 15 residues. The CDR3 sequence: CASSFLAGGFYEQYF. DNA for the CDR3: TGTGCCAGCAGCTTCCTAGCGGGAGGCTTCTACGAGCAGTACTTC.

The rearrangement links TRBV5-1 to TRBJ1-1, with TRBD1 matching over 7 bases. The CDR3 extends over 15 amino acids. V lost 0 bases and J lost 6; bases outside the gene matches: 8. Germline V gives CDR1 SGHRS, CDR2 YFSETQ. DNA for the CDR3: TGCGCCAGCAGCTTGGAGACAGGGATTATCGCTGAAGCTTTCTTT. Protein product: CASSLETGIIAEAFF.

The chain has TRBV27 and TRBJ1-2; the match to TRBD1 covers 12 bases. Germline CDR1 reads MNHEY; CDR2 reads SMNVEV (reference sequence). V was pared by 2 bases and J by 3 bases, with 7 bases of the junction left unmatched. The CDR3 is made up of 17 amino acids. CDR3 nucleotide sequence: TGTGCCAGCAGTTTAAGACCTGGGGACAGGGGGCACTATGGCTACACCTTC. This gives the protein CASSLRPGDRGHYGYTF.

The chain employs TRBV3-1 (or the pseudogene TRBV3-2) and TRBJ1-5; no clear D gene. The CDR3 sequence is 12 residues long. Germline V gene data show CDR1 as LGHDT and CDR2 as YNNKEL (reference sequence). V was cut by 5 bases and J by 3 bases, with 5 bases left in between. The CDR3 DNA is TGTGCCAGCAGCATTCTCAATCAGCCCCAGCATTTT. The encoded protein is CASSILNQPQHF.

V usage is TRBV29-1 and J usage is TRBJ2-3, with TRBD2 matching over 9 bases. The V gene end was trimmed by 5 bases and the J gene end by 4 bases; junction bases not matched to a gene: 10. Germline CDR1 SQVTM, CDR2 ANQGSEA. The CDR3 sequence is 15 residues long. CDR3 sequence (DNA): TGCAGCGTTAGTATGGCGGGAGGGTTGGCAGATACGCAGTATTTT. It translates to CSVSMAGGLADTQYF.

V and J are TRBV7-9 and TRBJ1-6; no firm D call. V was trimmed by 2 bases and J by 0 bases, leaving 11 bases between them. Germline CDR1 is SEHNR and CDR2 is FQNEAQ (reference sequence). This CDR3 is built from 17 residues. The CDR3: CASSLFLLSSYNSPLHF. The CDR3 DNA follows: TGTGCCAGCAGCTTATTCCTGCTGAGCTCCTATAATTCACCCCTCCACTTT.

This clone turned up a few times. This chain connects TRBV2 to TRBJ2-3; 8 positions match TRBD1. CDR1 and CDR2 from the germline V gene are SNHLY and FYNNEI. V shed 6 bases, J shed 12 bases, and the junction held 11 bases outside the gene matches. The CDR3 totals 13 residues. CDR3 DNA: TGTGCCAGCAGCCAGGGGGTGACAGGGGATCAGTATTTT. Translated: CASSQGVTGDQYF.

The chain employs TRBV30 and TRBJ2-2; 11 positions agree with TRBD2. The CDR3 runs 14 residues. The germline V gene has CDR1 GTSNPN and CDR2 SVGIG (reference sequence). After removal of 5 bases from V and 2 bases from J, the junction contained 1 base not matched to a gene. The CDR3 DNA reads TGTGCCTGGCGACTAGCGGGAAACACCGGGGAGCTGTTTTTT. Translation gives CAWRLAGNTGELFF.

This clone was found many times. V is TRBV29-1 and J is TRBJ2-7; 8 positions match TRBD1. The CDR3 sequence is 13 residues long. Germline CDR1 reads SQVTM; CDR2 reads ANQGSEA. J gave up 6 bases and V 3 bases, and 7 bases lay outside the gene matches. CDR3 DNA sequence: TGCAGCGTTGAGGGCCCAGGGGGCGCCGAGCAGTACTTC. This codes for CSVEGPGGAEQYF.

The chain links TRBV5-1 to TRBJ2-5, with 9 nucleotides matching TRBD1. Germline V lookup: CDR1 SGHRS, CDR2 YFSETQ. V was clipped by 5 bases and J by 1 base; unmatched bases: 9. CDR3 length equals 16 residues. The CDR3 sequence: CASRKGDRAFQETQYF. Here the CDR3 DNA reads TGCGCCAGCAGAAAGGGGGACAGGGCGTTCCAAGAGACCCAGTACTTC. Variable domain in full (rest from reference TRBV5-1 and TRBJ2-5): KAGVTQTPRYLIKTRGQQVTLSCSPISGHRSVSWYQQTPGQGLQFLFEYFSETQRNKGNFPGRFSGRQFSNSRSEMNVSTLELGDSALYLCASRKGDRAFQETQYFGPGTRLLVL.

The chain links TRBV15 to TRBJ1-5, with no clear D. Trimming cost V 0 bases and J 6 bases, with 6 bases left between them. This CDR3 has 13 amino acids. Germline lookup yields CDR1 LNHNV and CDR2 YYDKDF (reference sequence). As DNA, the CDR3 is TGTGCCACCAGCAGAGAAGAGCGTCAGCCCCAGCATTTT. Its translation is CATSREERQPQHF.

This chain connects TRBV5-6 to TRBJ1-6, with 7 bases identical to TRBD1. CDR3 length: 16 residues. Germline V gene lookup returns CDR1 SGHDT and CDR2 YYEEEE. V lost 2 bases to trimming and J lost 10 bases; unmatched junction nucleotides: 12. In DNA form, the CDR3 reads TGTGCCAGCAGCTTTTTCCGACAGGGCCGGCTGTCACCCCTCCACTTT. Translation gives CASSFFRQGRLSPLHF.